The 26 T cell receptor beta chains presented below share a single source sample, sequenced in a study of blood T cell repertoires in COVID-19. Sequencing used immunoSEQ multiplex PCR; TCRdb keeps in-frame clones, though not all of them. The sample lists roughly 110,000 clones; roughly 81% were seen once. The sequencing sample was made of peripheral blood. The receptor set was obtained from a human donor in a cohort sampled during active COVID-19.

V gene TRBV27 combines with J gene TRBJ1-6; no reliable D call. The CDR3 is made up of 18 amino acids. The germline gives CDR1 MNHEY, CDR2 SMNVEV (reference sequence). V was clipped by 3 bases and J by 1 base, with 16 bases between them. This chain's CDR3 is CASSFRETKMSYNSPLHF. CDR3 DNA sequence: TGTGCCAGCAGTTTCCGGGAAACCAAAATGTCCTATAATTCACCCCTCCACTTT.

This clone occurred a few times. The gene calls are TRBV18 and TRBJ1-2; D perhaps matches TRBD1 (5 bases). Germline CDR1 and CDR2: KGHSH and LQKENI. The germline V and J ends were trimmed by 1 base and 8 bases, with 14 bases remaining between them. The CDR3 contains 14 residues. The CDR3 sequence is CASSPRADSEGYTF. The CDR3 DNA sequence: TGTGCCAGCTCACCACGCGCTGACAGTGAAGGCTACACCTTC.

The chain is built from TRBV6-6 and TRBJ1-3, with 9 bases matching TRBD1. This CDR3 has 13 amino acids. CDR1 is MNHNY and CDR2 is SVGAGI in the germline V gene (reference sequence). V shed 9 bases, J shed 4 bases, and the junction held 4 bases outside the gene matches. Here the CDR3 reads CASTTGGGNTIYF. In nucleotides, the CDR3 is TGTGCCAGTACAACAGGGGGCGGAAACACCATATATTTT.

This clone has more than one count but fewer than ten. The J gene is TRBJ2-3, the V gene TRBV11-3; possible D gene TRBD1, 5 bases. This CDR3 spans 17 amino acids. CDR1 and CDR2 from the germline V gene are SGHNT and YENEEA. With 5 bases removed from V and 0 bases from J, the gap between germline ends came to 18 bases. The CDR3 DNA sequence: TGTGCCAGCAGCGTCTTAAACCTCAGGGCCAGCACAGATACGCAGTATTTT. The encoded protein is CASSVLNLRASTDTQYF.

This chain joins TRBV5-1 and TRBJ2-6; D is perhaps TRBD1 (6 bases). The CDR3 is 17 amino acids. V dropped 8 bases and J dropped 0 bases, with 18 bases sitting between them. Germline CDR1 and CDR2: SGHRS and YFSETQ. CDR3 DNA: TGCGCCAGATCCAGGGGTTCACCTCCCTCTGGGGCCAACGTCCTGACTTTC. This translates into CARSRGSPPSGANVLTF.

The gene calls are TRBV5-1 and TRBJ1-1, with D tentatively TRBD1 (5 bases). The length of the CDR3 is 13 residues. Looked up from germline, CDR1 is SGHRS and CDR2 is YFSETQ. The V and J ends lost 2 bases and 5 bases respectively, with 10 bases between them. The CDR3 reads CASSLGEGTEAFF. For the CDR3, the DNA is TGCGCCAGCAGCTTAGGGGAGGGGACTGAAGCTTTCTTT.

This clone has just one count. V usage is TRBV6-2 or TRBV6-3 and J usage is TRBJ2-3, with D perhaps TRBD2 (6 bases). Trimming left V 2 bases short and J 0 bases short, with 9 bases between. The CDR3 is made up of 15 amino acids. Germline CDR1 and CDR2: MNHEY and SVGEGT. The CDR3 region is CASSYTGTSTDTQYF. DNA for the CDR3: TGTGCCAGCAGTTACACCGGGACTAGCACAGATACGCAGTATTTT.

This chain links TRBV19 with TRBJ1-2; 8 positions match TRBD1. CDR1 and CDR2 (germline): LNHDA, SQIVND (reference sequence). Trimming took 8 bases from V and 4 from J; bases not matched to a gene: 12. This CDR3 spans 15 amino acids. The chain's CDR3 is CASETRLGQAYGYTF. For the CDR3, the DNA is TGTGCCAGTGAGACGCGACTGGGACAGGCCTATGGCTACACCTTC.

V is TRBV30 and J is TRBJ1-3; possible D gene TRBD1, 5 bases. CDR3 length: 15 amino acids. Trimming removed 1 base at V and 4 bases at J, with 14 bases between. In germline, CDR1 is GTSNPN, CDR2 SVGIG (reference sequence). CDR3 bases: TGTGCCTGGAGTGCAAGGGGCGCGGGGGGAAACACCATATATTTT. Translated: CAWSARGAGGNTIYF.

The V and J genes are TRBV12-5 and TRBJ2-2; 7 nucleotides match TRBD2. The CDR3 totals 17 residues. Trimming at V came to 2 bases and at J to 4 bases, leaving 10 bases not matched to a gene. Per the germline V gene, CDR1 is LGHNT and CDR2 is FRNRAP. CDR3 region: CASGLISGGSFTGELFF. CDR3 nucleotides: TGTGCTAGTGGTTTGATCTCCGGGGGGAGTTTCACCGGGGAGCTGTTTTTT.

The chain links TRBV28 to TRBJ1-2, with 9 bases aligning to TRBD1. V lost 6 bases, J lost 7 bases, and 12 bases stayed unmatched. The CDR3 is made up of 15 amino acids. Germline loops: CDR1 MDHEN, CDR2 SYDVKM. The CDR3: CASSLSYRGHGGYTF. The CDR3 coding sequence is TGTGCCAGCAGCCTGTCGTACAGGGGGCATGGTGGCTACACCTTC.

The CDR3 here is CASSLGPLNSEKGYTF. The CDR3 nucleotides read TGTGCCAGCAGCTTAGGACCCTTAAACAGTGAGAAGGGCTACACCTTC. The gene calls are TRBV7-6 and TRBJ1-2; D gene unclear. V lost 1 base to trimming and J lost 8 bases, with 20 bases between them. Germline loops: CDR1 SGHVS, CDR2 FNYEAQ. The CDR3 totals 16 residues.

This chain uses TRBV2 with TRBJ2-2; TRBD2 agrees at 10 bases. CDR3 size: 14 residues. CDR1 and CDR2 (germline): SNHLY, FYNNEI. The V gene end was trimmed by 7 bases and the J gene end by 2 bases; junction bases not matched to a gene: 1. The CDR3 nucleotides read TGTGCCAGCACTAGCGGGAGAAACACCGGGGAGCTGTTTTTT. It is translated as CASTSGRNTGELFF.

The chain has TRBV5-4 and TRBJ2-5; unclear D gene. Germline V gene lookup returns CDR1 SGHNT and CDR2 YYREEE (reference sequence). This CDR3 contains 14 residues. The germline V and J ends were trimmed by 1 base and 3 bases, with 10 bases remaining between them. The CDR3 is CASSLPGRKETQYF. The CDR3 DNA reads as TGTGCCAGCAGCTTGCCAGGCAGAAAAGAGACCCAGTACTTC.

The CDR3 protein is CASSPLRGYSNQPQHF. The CDR3 region has the DNA TGTGCCAGCAGCCCGTTGAGGGGGTATAGCAATCAGCCCCAGCATTTT. The chain uses TRBV7-2 and TRBJ1-5, with TRBD1 as a possible D gene (6 bases). Trimming left V 5 bases short and J 0 bases short, with 14 bases between. CDR3 size: 16 residues. CDR1 is SGHTA and CDR2 is FQGNSA in the germline V gene.

The rearrangement links TRBV13 to TRBJ2-7; 9 positions match TRBD2. The CDR3 extends over 15 amino acids. V was pared by 2 bases and J by 4 bases, with 6 bases of the junction left unmatched. Per germline, CDR1 PRHDT and CDR2 FYEKMQ (reference sequence). The chain's CDR3 is CASSLSGGSLYEQYF. CDR3 bases: TGTGCCAGCAGCTTAAGCGGGGGGTCCTTATACGAGCAGTACTTC.

The chain has TRBV6-5 and TRBJ1-4; 8 bases are a match to TRBD1. This CDR3 has 15 residues. V was clipped by 5 bases and J by 7 bases; unmatched bases: 9. CDR1 is MNHEY, CDR2 SVGAGI, per germline. The CDR3 DNA sequence: TGTGCCAGCAGTCAGAGGGACAGGCAGCGTGAAAAACTGTTTTTT. It translates to CASSQRDRQREKLFF.

V and J are TRBV7-9 and TRBJ1-6; D call uncertain. CDR1 and CDR2 from the germline V gene are SEHNR and FQNEAQ (reference sequence). This CDR3 contains 13 residues. V was cut by 5 bases and J by 6 bases, with 8 bases left in between. DNA for the CDR3: TGTGCCAGCAGCGGGCAGTCTAATTCACCCCTCCACTTT. This sequence encodes CASSGQSNSPLHF.

The DNA for the CDR3 is TGTGCCAGCGGGGGGACAGGGAATATGGATGAGCAGTTCTTC. Translation gives CASGGTGNMDEQFF. V and J are TRBV9 and TRBJ2-1; 9 nucleotides align to TRBD1. Germline V gene sequence: CDR1 SGDLS, CDR2 YYNGEE. The CDR3 sequence is 14 residues long. V shed 7 bases and J 8 bases; nucleotides not matched to a gene: 10.

CDR3 bases: TGTGCCAGCAGCTTTTTCCTAAGTGCAACTAATGAAAAACTGTTTTTT. This sequence encodes CASSFFLSATNEKLFF. The gene calls are TRBV7-9 and TRBJ1-4; no definite D call. The CDR3 loop spans 16 amino acids. Germline lookup yields CDR1 SEHNR and CDR2 FQNEAQ (reference sequence). V lost 3 bases and J lost 0, with 11 bases in between.

The chain uses TRBV18 and TRBJ2-7, with D perhaps TRBD1 (7 bases). Germline values: CDR1 KGHSH, CDR2 LQKENI. The V end was cut by 3 bases, the J end by 2 bases, with 14 bases between. The CDR3 has 15 residues. In DNA form, the CDR3 reads TGTGCCAGCTCACCGGACAGGAGGGGCCCCTACGAGCAGTACTTC. This encodes CASSPDRRGPYEQYF. The variable domain in full, with the rest retrieved from reference TRBV18 and TRBJ2-7, is NAGVMQNPRHLVRRRGQEARLRCSPMKGHSHVYWYRQLPEEGLKFMVYLQKENIIDESGMPKERFSAEFPKEGPSILRIQQVVRGDSAAYFCASSPDRRGPYEQYFGPGTRLTVT.

V usage is TRBV24-1 and J usage is TRBJ2-5, with 8 nucleotides matching TRBD1. J gave up 1 base and V 2 bases, and 5 bases lay outside the gene matches. The germline V gene has CDR1 KGHDR and CDR2 SFDVKD. The CDR3 runs 16 residues. CDR3 coding DNA: TGTGCCACCAGTGATTCGACAGGGGTGTTCCAAGAGACCCAGTACTTC. Encoded protein: CATSDSTGVFQETQYF.

This sequence joins TRBV21-1 and TRBJ1-2. TRBV21-1 represents a pseudogene. This CDR3 spans 17 amino acids. CDR3 loop: CASSKWGRARDNYGYTF. For the CDR3, the DNA is TGTGCCAGCAGCAAATGGGGCAGGGCGCGGGATAACTATGGCTACACCTTC.

The CDR3 nucleotides read TGTGCCAGCAGCTTACGACAGGCCTACGAGCAGTACTTC. Translated, it gives CASSLRQAYEQYF. V gene TRBV5-6 combines with J gene TRBJ2-7; possibly TRBD1 for D (6 bases). Deletions cut 2 bases from V and 2 bases from J, with 8 bases between. The CDR3 sequence is 13 residues long. The V gene's germline CDR1 is SGHDT and CDR2 YYEEEE.

The V call is TRBV3-1 (or the pseudogene TRBV3-2), the J call TRBJ1-2; TRBD1 agrees at 9 bases. The CDR3 is made up of 14 amino acids. V gave up 3 bases and J gave up 5 bases; unmatched junction bases: 4. Germline V gene data show CDR1 as LGHDT and CDR2 as YNNKEL (reference sequence). CDR3: CASSHYDRGYGYTF. As DNA, the CDR3 is TGTGCCAGCAGCCATTATGACAGGGGGTATGGCTACACCTTC.

The CDR3 reads CASSTFTDTQYF. The CDR3 DNA is TGTGCCAGTAGTACGTTCACAGATACGCAGTATTTT. V is TRBV19 and J is TRBJ2-3; D ambiguous. Trimming pared 4 bases from V and 2 bases from J, leaving 4 bases between. The germline gives CDR1 LNHDA, CDR2 SQIVND (reference sequence). CDR3 length: 12 amino acids.